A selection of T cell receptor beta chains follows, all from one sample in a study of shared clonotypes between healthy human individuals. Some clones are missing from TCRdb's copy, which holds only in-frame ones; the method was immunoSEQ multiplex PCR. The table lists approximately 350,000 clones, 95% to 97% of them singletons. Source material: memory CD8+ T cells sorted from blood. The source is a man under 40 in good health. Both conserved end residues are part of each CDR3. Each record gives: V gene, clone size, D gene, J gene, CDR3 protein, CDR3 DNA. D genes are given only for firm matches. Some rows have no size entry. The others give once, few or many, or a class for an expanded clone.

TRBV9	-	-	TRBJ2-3	CASSVVRPLRITDTQYF	TGTGCCAGCAGCGTAGTACGACCCCTGCGGATCACAGATACGCAGTATTTT
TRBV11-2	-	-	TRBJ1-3	CASSITGTPSGNTIYF	TGTGCCAGCAGCATCACAGGCACCCCCTCTGGAAACACCATATATTTT
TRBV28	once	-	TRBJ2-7	CASSPLPRVISYEQYF	TGTGCCAGCAGTCCGCTGCCCCGGGTCATCTCCTACGAGCAGTACTTC
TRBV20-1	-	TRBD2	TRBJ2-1	CSAMGDYRFF	TGCAGTGCAATGGGGGACTATAGATTCTTC
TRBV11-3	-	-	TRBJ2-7	CASSLEREPSYEQYF	TGTGCCAGCAGCTTAGAGAGAGAACCCTCCTACGAGCAGTACTTC
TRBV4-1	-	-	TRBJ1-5	CASSQAGQPQHF	TGCGCCAGCAGCCAAGCGGGTCAGCCCCAGCATTTT
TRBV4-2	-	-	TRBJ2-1	CASSHAGPTYNEQFF	TGTGCCAGCAGCCACGCGGGACCCACCTACAATGAGCAGTTCTTC
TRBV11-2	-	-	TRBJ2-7	CASSPSYEQYF	TGTGCCAGCAGCCCCTCCTACGAGCAGTACTTC
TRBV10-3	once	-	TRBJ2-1	CAISESGASVYNEQFF	TGTGCCATCAGTGAGTCAGGCGCTTCTGTATACAATGAGCAGTTCTTC
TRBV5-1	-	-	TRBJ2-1	CASSLGTTYYNEQFF	TGCGCCAGCAGCTTGGGGACAACTTACTACAATGAGCAGTTCTTC
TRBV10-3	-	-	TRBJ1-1	CAISPTLQGKDTEAFF	TGTGCCATCAGCCCGACCCTTCAGGGAAAGGACACTGAAGCTTTCTTT
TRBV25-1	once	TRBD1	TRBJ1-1	CASSVGQGTEAFF	TGTGCCAGCAGTGTAGGACAGGGCACTGAAGCTTTCTTT
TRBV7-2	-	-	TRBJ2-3	CASSLSTDTQYF	TGCGCCAGCAGCTTATCCACAGATACGCAGTATTTT
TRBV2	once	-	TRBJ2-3	CASIQVSTDTQYF	TGTGCCAGCATTCAGGTATCCACAGATACGCAGTATTTT
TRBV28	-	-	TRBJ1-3	CASRNKGNTIYF	TGTGCCAGCAGAAACAAGGGAAACACCATATATTTT
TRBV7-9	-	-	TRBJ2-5	CASSLSARETQYF	TGTGCCAGCAGCTTAAGTGCGCGAGAGACCCAGTACTTC
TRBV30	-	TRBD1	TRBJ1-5	CAWSLGQFNQPQHF	TGTGCCTGGTCCCTGGGACAGTTCAATCAGCCCCAGCATTTT
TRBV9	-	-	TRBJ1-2	CASSVGTDHGYTF	TGTGCCAGCAGCGTCGGGACGGATCATGGCTACACCTTC
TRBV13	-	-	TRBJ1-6	CASSSGQLNSPLHF	TGTGCCAGCAGCTCCGGACAGCTTAATTCACCCCTCCACTTT
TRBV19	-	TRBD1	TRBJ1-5	CASSPSGGTYQPQHF	TGTGCCAGTTCGCCTTCAGGGGGGACTTATCAGCCCCAGCATTTT
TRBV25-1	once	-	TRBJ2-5	CASSGGPRAGTQYF	TGTGCCAGCAGTGGAGGGCCCCGCGCGGGGACCCAGTACTTC
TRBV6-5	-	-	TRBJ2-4	CASSFKNIQYF	TGTGCCAGCAGTTTCAAAAACATTCAGTACTTC
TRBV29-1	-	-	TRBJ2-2	CSVSRQVGGNTGELFF	TGCAGCGTATCCAGACAGGTCGGAGGGAACACCGGGGAGCTGTTTTTT
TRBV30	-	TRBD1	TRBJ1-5	CAWSVGTANQPQHF	TGTGCCTGGAGTGTTGGGACAGCAAATCAGCCCCAGCATTTT
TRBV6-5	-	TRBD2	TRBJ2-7	CASGKFLAGGHEQYF	TGTGCCAGCGGCAAGTTCCTAGCGGGAGGCCACGAGCAGTACTTC
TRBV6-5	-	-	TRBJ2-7	CASSYRGYEQYF	TGTGCCAGCAGTTACCGGGGTTACGAGCAGTACTTC
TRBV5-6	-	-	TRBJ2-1	CASSLGDGIYNEQFF	TGTGCCAGCAGCTTGGGGGACGGCATCTACAATGAGCAGTTCTTC
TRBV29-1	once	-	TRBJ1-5	CSVVQSGTNNQPQHF	TGCAGCGTTGTTCAAAGTGGGACTAACAATCAGCCCCAGCATTTT
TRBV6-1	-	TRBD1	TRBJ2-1	CASTPGTGLYNEQFF	TGTGCCAGCACCCCCGGGACAGGGCTGTACAATGAGCAGTTCTTC
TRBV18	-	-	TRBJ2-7	CASSPGLSSYEQYF	TGTGCCAGCTCACCGGGACTGAGCTCCTACGAGCAGTACTTC
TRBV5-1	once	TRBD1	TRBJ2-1	CASRQGYNEQFF	TGCGCCAGCCGACAGGGTTACAATGAGCAGTTCTTC
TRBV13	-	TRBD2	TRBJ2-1	CASSLLAGSYNEQFF	TGTGCCAGCAGCTTATTAGCGGGCTCCTACAATGAGCAGTTCTTC
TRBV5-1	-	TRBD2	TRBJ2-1	CASSLAPGLASSSYNEQFF	TGCGCCAGCAGCTTGGCCCCCGGACTAGCGTCGAGCTCCTACAATGAGCAGTTCTTC
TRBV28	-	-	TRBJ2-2	CASSRQTTDTGELFF	TGTGCCAGCAGTAGACAAACCACAGACACCGGGGAGCTGTTTTTT
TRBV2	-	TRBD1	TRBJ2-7	CASSSSQGKGYEQYF	TGTGCCAGCAGTTCCTCACAGGGGAAGGGCTACGAGCAGTACTTC
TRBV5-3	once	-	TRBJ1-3	CARPHESGNTIYF	TGTGCCAGACCCCACGAATCTGGAAACACCATATATTTT
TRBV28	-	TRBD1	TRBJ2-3	CASSKDRAPTDTQYF	TGTGCCAGCAGTAAAGACAGGGCCCCCACAGATACGCAGTATTTT
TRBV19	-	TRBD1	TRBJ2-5	CASSISFGTGRQETQYF	TGTGCCAGTAGTATATCATTTGGGACAGGGCGCCAAGAGACCCAGTACTTC
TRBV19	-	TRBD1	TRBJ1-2	CASSIQHNRGGGYGYTF	TGTGCCAGTAGTATTCAACATAACAGGGGAGGAGGCTATGGCTACACCTTC
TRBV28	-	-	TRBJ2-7	CASSIPRQGGYEQYF	TGTGCCAGCAGTATACCGAGACAGGGAGGGTACGAGCAGTACTTC
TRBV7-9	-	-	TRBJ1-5	CASSPPGSSNQPQHF	TGTGCCAGCAGCCCTCCAGGGAGTAGCAATCAGCCCCAGCATTTT
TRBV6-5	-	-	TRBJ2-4	CASSYSVGENIQYF	TGTGCCAGCAGTTACTCGGTAGGGGAGAACATTCAGTACTTC
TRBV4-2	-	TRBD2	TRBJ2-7	CASSQEGLAGVYEQYF	TGTGCCAGCAGCCAAGAGGGGCTAGCGGGGGTTTACGAGCAGTACTTC
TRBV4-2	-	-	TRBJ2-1	CASSQQAASSYNEQFF	TGTGCCAGCAGCCAACAAGCGGCCAGCTCCTACAATGAGCAGTTCTTC
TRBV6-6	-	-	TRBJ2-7	CASADVPFSYEQYF	TGTGCCAGCGCAGACGTTCCTTTCTCCTACGAGCAGTACTTC
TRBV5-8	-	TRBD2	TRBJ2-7	CASSLYGLAVVQYF	TGTGCCAGCAGCTTGTATGGCCTAGCGGTAGTGCAGTACTTC
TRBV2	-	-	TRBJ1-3	CASSEEANTIYF	TGTGCCAGCAGTGAAGAAGCAAACACCATATATTTT
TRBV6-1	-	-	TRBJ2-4	CASSEGTKNIQYF	TGTGCCAGCAGTGAAGGGACAAAAAACATTCAGTACTTC
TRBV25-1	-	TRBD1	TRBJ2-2	CASSDMDRSTGELFF	TGTGCCAGCAGTGATATGGACAGGAGCACCGGGGAGCTGTTTTTT
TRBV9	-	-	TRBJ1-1	CASSVLSSGHMNTEAFF	TGTGCCAGCAGCGTATTATCTTCGGGGCACATGAACACTGAAGCTTTCTTT
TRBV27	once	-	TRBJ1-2	CASSFIFRPQFYGYTF	TGTGCCAGCAGTTTCATTTTTAGGCCTCAGTTCTATGGCTACACCTTC
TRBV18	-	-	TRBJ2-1	CASSPAGWGWVNEQFF	TGTGCCAGCTCACCTGCTGGTTGGGGTTGGGTCAATGAGCAGTTCTTC
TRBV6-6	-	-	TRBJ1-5	CASSFRDTNQPQHF	TGTGCCAGCAGCTTCCGGGACACCAATCAGCCCCAGCATTTT
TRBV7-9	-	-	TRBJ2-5	CASSFDTSRQETQYF	TGTGCCAGCAGCTTTGATACTAGCAGGCAAGAGACCCAGTACTTC